These T cell receptor beta chains were read from a single sample in a study of blood T cell repertoires in COVID-19. The table came from immunoSEQ multiplex PCR; TCRdb's copy has only in-frame clones and leaves some out. The sample has 60,000 or so clones, 75% to 90% seen once. Material: peripheral blood. All receptors come from a human donor with active COVID-19. The donor label of this sample is uncertain. Each CDR3 is given with its conserved first and last residue. A D gene is named only where the DNA matches it firmly. Part of the rows lack a size; the others show once, few, many or a class for expanded clones.

clone_size: NA
v_call: TRBV2
j_call: TRBJ1-1
d_call: NA
cdr3_aa: CASIGLKGGAGKAFF
cdr3_nt: TGTGCCAGCATCGGGTTAAAGGGGGGGGCGGGAAAAGCTTTCTTT

clone_size: once
v_call: TRBV27
j_call: TRBJ1-2
d_call: TRBD1
cdr3_aa: CASSLLTGGSGYTF
cdr3_nt: TGTGCCAGCAGTTTATTGACAGGGGGATCTGGCTACACCTTC

clone_size: once
v_call: TRBV6-5
j_call: TRBJ2-3
d_call: NA
cdr3_aa: CASRQGPYRADTQYF
cdr3_nt: TGTGCCAGCAGACAAGGGCCCTACAGGGCAGATACGCAGTATTTT

clone_size: NA
v_call: TRBV7-2
j_call: TRBJ1-4
d_call: TRBD1
cdr3_aa: CASSLGRGRPTNEKLFF
cdr3_nt: TGTGCCAGCAGCTTGGGCAGGGGGCGCCCAACTAATGAAAAACTGTTTTTT

clone_size: few
v_call: TRBV25-1
j_call: TRBJ2-7
d_call: NA
cdr3_aa: CASSGEGLGSYEQYF
cdr3_nt: TGTGCCAGCAGTGGAGAAGGGCTGGGGAGCTACGAGCAGTACTTC

clone_size: NA
v_call: TRBV5-8
j_call: TRBJ2-7
d_call: NA
cdr3_aa: CASSLRGGYEQYF
cdr3_nt: TGTGCCAGCAGCTTGAGGGGGGGGTACGAGCAGTACTTC

clone_size: NA
v_call: TRBV3-1/TRBV3-2
j_call: TRBJ2-5
d_call: NA
cdr3_aa: CASSQYRERETQYF
cdr3_nt: TGTGCCAGCAGCCAATACAGGGAAAGAGAGACCCAGTACTTC

clone_size: NA
v_call: TRBV7-8
j_call: TRBJ1-2
d_call: NA
cdr3_aa: CASSQQGLGYGYTF
cdr3_nt: TGTGCCAGCAGTCAGCAGGGACTGGGCTATGGCTACACCTTC

clone_size: NA
v_call: TRBV7-2
j_call: TRBJ2-7
d_call: TRBD2
cdr3_aa: CASSLAAGVSEQYF
cdr3_nt: TGTGCCAGCAGCTTAGCAGCGGGAGTTTCCGAGCAGTACTTC

clone_size: once
v_call: TRBV6-6
j_call: TRBJ1-2
d_call: NA
cdr3_aa: CASSYGSGGFGYTF
cdr3_nt: TGTGCCAGCAGTTACGGCTCGGGGGGCTTTGGCTACACCTTC

clone_size: NA
v_call: TRBV5-8
j_call: TRBJ1-2
d_call: NA
cdr3_aa: CASSLLGRVYGYTF
cdr3_nt: TGTGCCAGCAGCTTGTTGGGCAGGGTCTATGGCTACACCTTC

clone_size: NA
v_call: TRBV27
j_call: TRBJ2-1
d_call: TRBD2
cdr3_aa: CASSLGEGHNEQFF
cdr3_nt: TGTGCCAGCAGTCTGGGGGAGGGCCACAATGAGCAGTTCTTC

clone_size: NA
v_call: TRBV14
j_call: TRBJ1-2
d_call: TRBD1
cdr3_aa: CASSPGQGPLQDGYTF
cdr3_nt: TGTGCCAGCAGTCCAGGACAGGGGCCCCTGCAGGATGGCTACACCTTC

clone_size: NA
v_call: TRBV6-6
j_call: TRBJ2-3
d_call: TRBD2
cdr3_aa: CASKQRGGEDTQYF
cdr3_nt: TGTGCCAGCAAGCAGCGGGGGGGCGAAGATACGCAGTATTTT

clone_size: NA
v_call: TRBV18
j_call: TRBJ1-4
d_call: TRBD1
cdr3_aa: CASSLLPGTGSEKLFF
cdr3_nt: TGTGCCAGCTCACTTTTACCCGGGACAGGGAGTGAAAAACTGTTTTTT

clone_size: NA
v_call: TRBV4-1
j_call: TRBJ2-1
d_call: NA
cdr3_aa: CASSQGVLLYNEQFF
cdr3_nt: TGCGCCAGCAGCCAAGGTGTACTACTCTACAATGAGCAGTTCTTC

clone_size: once
v_call: TRBV14
j_call: TRBJ1-4
d_call: NA
cdr3_aa: CASSRYRELFF
cdr3_nt: TGTGCCAGCAGCCGTTACAGGGAACTGTTTTTT

clone_size: NA
v_call: TRBV7-3
j_call: TRBJ2-3
d_call: NA
cdr3_aa: CASSLGGLAGTDTQYF
cdr3_nt: TGTGCCAGCAGCTTAGGCGGCCTCGCTGGAACAGATACGCAGTATTTT

clone_size: NA
v_call: TRBV5-1
j_call: TRBJ1-2
d_call: NA
cdr3_aa: CASSSLRQTEGYTF
cdr3_nt: TGCGCCAGCAGCTCACTACGTCAGACCGAAGGCTACACCTTC

clone_size: NA
v_call: TRBV7-9
j_call: TRBJ1-4
d_call: TRBD1
cdr3_aa: CASSIGTGGLEKLFF
cdr3_nt: TGTGCCAGCAGCATCGGGACAGGGGGTTTGGAAAAACTGTTTTTT

clone_size: NA
v_call: TRBV28
j_call: TRBJ2-1
d_call: TRBD2
cdr3_aa: CASSWTSGSYNEQFF
cdr3_nt: TGTGCCAGCAGTTGGACTAGCGGGTCCTACAATGAGCAGTTCTTC

clone_size: NA
v_call: TRBV7-6
j_call: TRBJ2-5
d_call: TRBD2
cdr3_aa: CASSSLAGGETQYF
cdr3_nt: TGTGCCAGCAGCTCTCTAGCGGGAGGGGAGACCCAGTACTTC